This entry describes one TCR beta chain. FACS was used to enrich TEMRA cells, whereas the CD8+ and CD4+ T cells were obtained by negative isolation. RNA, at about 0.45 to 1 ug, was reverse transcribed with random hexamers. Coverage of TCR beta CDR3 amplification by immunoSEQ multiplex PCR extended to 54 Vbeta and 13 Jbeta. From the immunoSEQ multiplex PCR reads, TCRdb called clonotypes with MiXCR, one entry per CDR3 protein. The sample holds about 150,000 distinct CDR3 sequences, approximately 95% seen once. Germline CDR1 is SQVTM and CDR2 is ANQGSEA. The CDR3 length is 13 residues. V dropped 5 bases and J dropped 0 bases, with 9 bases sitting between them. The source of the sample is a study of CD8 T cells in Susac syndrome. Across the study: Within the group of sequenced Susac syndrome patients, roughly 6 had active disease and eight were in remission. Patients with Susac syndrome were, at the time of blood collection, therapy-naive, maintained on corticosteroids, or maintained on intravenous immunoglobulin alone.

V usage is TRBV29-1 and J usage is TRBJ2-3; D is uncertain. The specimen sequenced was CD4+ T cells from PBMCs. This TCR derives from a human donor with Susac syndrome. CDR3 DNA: TGCAGCGTTACCTCTACAAGCACAGATACGCAGTATTTT. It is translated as CSVTSTSTDTQYF.